This TCR beta chain stems from a study of molecular identifiers for immune sequencing clone quantification. The study's findings and limits: Clones that exceeded 20 RNA copies held over 99% of effector molecules, yet under 1% in naive cells. Because of identical TCR molecules sharing a barcode, sizes of highly expanded clones could be underestimated.

Isolation of naive CD8 T cells was achieved by sorting on a CD8+CD4-CCR7+CD45RA+ phenotype. TCR libraries were built in bulk with a published protocol and specific TCR primers. TCRdb called the PCR reads again in MiXCR, with one record for every CDR3 protein. The sample contains about 330,000 distinct CDR3 sequences, roughly a quarter of which appear only once. Of note for this clonotype: Its antigen is still unknown.

The clonotype comes from a human donor in good health. Some libraries in this study had Jurkat cell RNA spiked in. The sample consisted of naive CD8+ T cells from blood, with Jurkat cell RNA spiked in. Subset defined: FACS-sorted CD8+CD4-CCR7+CD45RA+ naive T cells.

In DNA form, the CDR3 reads TGTGCCAGCAGCGTTTCCCAGCTAGCGGTCGCGAACACCGGGGAGCTGTTTTTT. Encoded protein: CASSVSQLAVANTGELFF. The chain joins TRBV9 to TRBJ2-2, with 7 bases fitting TRBD2. The V gene's germline CDR1 is SGDLS and CDR2 YYNGEE. The CDR3 totals 18 residues. With 2 bases clipped from V and 0 bases from J, the junction kept 10 bases outside the gene matches.